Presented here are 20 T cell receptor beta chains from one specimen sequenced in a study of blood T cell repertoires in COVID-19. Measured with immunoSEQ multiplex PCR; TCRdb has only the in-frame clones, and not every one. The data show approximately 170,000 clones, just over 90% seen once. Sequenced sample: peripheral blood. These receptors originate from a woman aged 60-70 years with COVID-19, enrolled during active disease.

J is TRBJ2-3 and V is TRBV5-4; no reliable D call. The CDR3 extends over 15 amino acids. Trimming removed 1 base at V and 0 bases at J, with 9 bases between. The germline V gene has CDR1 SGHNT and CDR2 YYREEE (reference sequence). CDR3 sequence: CASSLMRSSTDTQYF. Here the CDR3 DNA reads TGTGCCAGCAGCTTGATGCGGTCTAGCACAGATACGCAGTATTTT.

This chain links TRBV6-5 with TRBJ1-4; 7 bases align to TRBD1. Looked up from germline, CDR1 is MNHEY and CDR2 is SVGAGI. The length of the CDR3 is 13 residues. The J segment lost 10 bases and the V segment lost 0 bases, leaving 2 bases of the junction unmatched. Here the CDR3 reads CASSYSGQSKLFF. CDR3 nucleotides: TGTGCCAGCAGTTACTCGGGACAGTCAAAACTGTTTTTT.

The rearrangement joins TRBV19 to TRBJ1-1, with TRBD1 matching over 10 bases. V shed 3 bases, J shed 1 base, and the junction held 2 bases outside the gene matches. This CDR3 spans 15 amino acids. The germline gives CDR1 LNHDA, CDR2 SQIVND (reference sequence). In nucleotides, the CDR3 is TGTGCCAGTAGTATTGGGACAGGGGAGAACACTGAAGCTTTCTTT. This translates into CASSIGTGENTEAFF.

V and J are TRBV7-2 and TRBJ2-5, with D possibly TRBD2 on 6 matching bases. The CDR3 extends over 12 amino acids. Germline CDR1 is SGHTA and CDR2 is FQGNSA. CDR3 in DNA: TGTGCAACCGGGACTCGCTTCGGGACCCAGTACTTC. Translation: CATGTRFGTQYF.

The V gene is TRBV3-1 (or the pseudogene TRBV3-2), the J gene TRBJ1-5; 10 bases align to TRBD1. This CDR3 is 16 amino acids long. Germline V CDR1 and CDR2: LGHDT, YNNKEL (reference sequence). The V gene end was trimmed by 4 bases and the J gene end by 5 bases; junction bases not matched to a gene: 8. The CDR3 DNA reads TGTGCCAGCAGCCGCTCGGGGGGACAGGGGTATCAGCCCCAGCATTTT. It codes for CASSRSGGQGYQPQHF.

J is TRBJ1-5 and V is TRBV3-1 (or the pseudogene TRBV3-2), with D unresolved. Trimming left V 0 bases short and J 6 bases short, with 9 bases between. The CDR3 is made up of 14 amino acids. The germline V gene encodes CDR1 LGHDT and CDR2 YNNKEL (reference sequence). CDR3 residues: CASSQDSSGQPQHF. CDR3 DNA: TGTGCCAGCAGCCAAGATTCGTCCGGTCAGCCCCAGCATTTT.

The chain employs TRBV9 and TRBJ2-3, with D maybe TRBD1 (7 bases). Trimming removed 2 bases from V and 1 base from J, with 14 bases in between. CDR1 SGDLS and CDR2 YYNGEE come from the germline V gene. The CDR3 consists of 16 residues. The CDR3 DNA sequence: TGTGCCAGCAGCGTCAGACAGGGAGGTGGCACAGATACGCAGTATTTT. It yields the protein CASSVRQGGGTDTQYF.

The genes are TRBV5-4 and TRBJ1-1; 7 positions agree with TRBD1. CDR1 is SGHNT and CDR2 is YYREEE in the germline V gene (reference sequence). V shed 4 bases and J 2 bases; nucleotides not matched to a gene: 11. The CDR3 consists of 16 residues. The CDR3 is CASSTANHRGNTEAFF. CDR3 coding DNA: TGTGCCAGCAGCACCGCTAACCACAGGGGCAACACTGAAGCTTTCTTT.

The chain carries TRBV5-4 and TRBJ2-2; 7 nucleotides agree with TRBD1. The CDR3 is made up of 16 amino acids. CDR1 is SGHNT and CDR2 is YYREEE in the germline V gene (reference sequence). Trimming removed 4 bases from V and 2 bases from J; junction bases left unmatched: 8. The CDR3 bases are TGTGCCAGCAGCCGCCACAGGGGAGCTAACACCGGGGAGCTGTTTTTT. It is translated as CASSRHRGANTGELFF.

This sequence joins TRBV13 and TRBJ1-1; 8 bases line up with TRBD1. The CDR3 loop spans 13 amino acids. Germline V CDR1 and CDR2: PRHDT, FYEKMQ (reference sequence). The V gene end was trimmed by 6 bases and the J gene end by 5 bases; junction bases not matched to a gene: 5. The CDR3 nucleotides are TGTGCCAGCAGTCAGGGGGCAGGGACTGAAGCTTTCTTT. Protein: CASSQGAGTEAFF.

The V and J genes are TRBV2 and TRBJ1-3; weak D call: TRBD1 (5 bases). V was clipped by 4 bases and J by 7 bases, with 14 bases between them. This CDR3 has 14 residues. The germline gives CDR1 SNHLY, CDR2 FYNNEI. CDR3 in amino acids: CASSGQVGLNTIYF. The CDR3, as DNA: TGTGCCAGCAGTGGTCAGGTGGGGCTGAACACCATATATTTT.

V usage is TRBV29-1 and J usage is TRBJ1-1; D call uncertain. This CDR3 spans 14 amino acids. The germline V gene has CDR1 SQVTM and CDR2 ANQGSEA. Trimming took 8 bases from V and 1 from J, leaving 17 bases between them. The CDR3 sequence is CSLSLAAGNTEAFF. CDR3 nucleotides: TGCAGCTTATCCCTTGCGGCGGGGAACACTGAAGCTTTCTTT.

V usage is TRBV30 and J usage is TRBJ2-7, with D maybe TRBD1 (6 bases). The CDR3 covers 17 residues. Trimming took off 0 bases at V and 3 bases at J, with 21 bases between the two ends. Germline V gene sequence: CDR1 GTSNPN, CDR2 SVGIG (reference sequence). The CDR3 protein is CAWSVRRGRGPYYEQYF. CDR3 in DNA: TGTGCCTGGAGTGTACGTCGGGGCAGGGGACCTTACTACGAGCAGTACTTC.

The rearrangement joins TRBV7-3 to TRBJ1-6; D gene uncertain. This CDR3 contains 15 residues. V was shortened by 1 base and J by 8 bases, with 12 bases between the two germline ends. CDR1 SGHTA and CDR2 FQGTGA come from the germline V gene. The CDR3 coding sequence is TGTGCCAGCAGCTTAAGGGCAGGAGCGGATTCACCCCTCCACTTT. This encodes CASSLRAGADSPLHF.

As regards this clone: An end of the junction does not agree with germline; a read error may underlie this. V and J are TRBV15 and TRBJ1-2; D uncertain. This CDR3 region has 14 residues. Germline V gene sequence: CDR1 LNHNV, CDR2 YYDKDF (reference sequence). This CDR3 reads CATSRGSGNSGYTF. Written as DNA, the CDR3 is TGTGCCACCAGCAGAGGGTCGGGGAACTCTGGCTACACCTTC.

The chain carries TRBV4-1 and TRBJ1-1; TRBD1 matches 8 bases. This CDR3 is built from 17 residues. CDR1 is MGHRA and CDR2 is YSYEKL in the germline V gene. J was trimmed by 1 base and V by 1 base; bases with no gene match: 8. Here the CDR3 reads CASSQAWRDRRNTEAFF. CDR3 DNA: TGCGCCAGCAGCCAAGCATGGCGGGACAGGCGGAACACTGAAGCTTTCTTT.

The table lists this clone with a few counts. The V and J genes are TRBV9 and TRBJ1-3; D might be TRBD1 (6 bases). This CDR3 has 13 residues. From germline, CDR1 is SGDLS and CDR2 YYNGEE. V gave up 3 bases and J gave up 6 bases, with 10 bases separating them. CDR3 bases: TGTGCCAGCAGCGATTACAGGGCAAACACCATATATTTT. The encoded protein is CASSDYRANTIYF.

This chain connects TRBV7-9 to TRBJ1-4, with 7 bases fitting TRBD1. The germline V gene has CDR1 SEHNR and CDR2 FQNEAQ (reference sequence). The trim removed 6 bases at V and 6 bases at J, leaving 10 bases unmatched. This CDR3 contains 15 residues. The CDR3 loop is CASRGDRAVDEKLFF. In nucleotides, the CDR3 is TGTGCCAGCAGGGGCGACAGGGCGGTGGATGAAAAACTGTTTTTT.

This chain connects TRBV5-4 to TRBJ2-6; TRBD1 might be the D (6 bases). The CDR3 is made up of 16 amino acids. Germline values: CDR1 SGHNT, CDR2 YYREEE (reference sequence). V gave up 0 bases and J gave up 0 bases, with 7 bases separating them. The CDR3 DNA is TGTGCCAGCAGCTTGGGGGGGCCCTCTGGGGCCAACGTCCTGACTTTC. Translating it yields CASSLGGPSGANVLTF.

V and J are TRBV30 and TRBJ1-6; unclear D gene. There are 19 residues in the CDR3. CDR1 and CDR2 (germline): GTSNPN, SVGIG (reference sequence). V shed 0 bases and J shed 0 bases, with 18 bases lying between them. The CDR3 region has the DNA TGTGCCTGGAGTGTTACGCTCGGTTTGGGGAGCTCCTATAATTCACCCCTCCACTTT. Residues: CAWSVTLGLGSSYNSPLHF.